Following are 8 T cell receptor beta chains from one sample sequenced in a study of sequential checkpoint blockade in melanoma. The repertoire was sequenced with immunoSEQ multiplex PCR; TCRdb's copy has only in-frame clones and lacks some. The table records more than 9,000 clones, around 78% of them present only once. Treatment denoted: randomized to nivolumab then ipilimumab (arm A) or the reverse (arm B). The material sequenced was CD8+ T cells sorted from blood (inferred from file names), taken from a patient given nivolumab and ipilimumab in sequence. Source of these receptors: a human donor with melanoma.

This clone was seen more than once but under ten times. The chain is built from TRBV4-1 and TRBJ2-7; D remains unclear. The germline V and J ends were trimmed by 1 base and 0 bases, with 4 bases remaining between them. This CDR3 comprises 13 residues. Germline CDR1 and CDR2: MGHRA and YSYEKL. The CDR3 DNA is TGCGCCAGCAGCCAAGCGCGCTCCTACGAGCAGTACTTC. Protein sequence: CASSQARSYEQYF.

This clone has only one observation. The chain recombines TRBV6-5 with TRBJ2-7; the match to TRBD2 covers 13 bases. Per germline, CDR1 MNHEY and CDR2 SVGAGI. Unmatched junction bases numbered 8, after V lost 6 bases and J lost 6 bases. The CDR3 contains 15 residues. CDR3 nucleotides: TGTGCCAGCAGGGGGGGACTAGCGGGGCCAGGCGAGCAGTACTTC. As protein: CASRGGLAGPGEQYF.

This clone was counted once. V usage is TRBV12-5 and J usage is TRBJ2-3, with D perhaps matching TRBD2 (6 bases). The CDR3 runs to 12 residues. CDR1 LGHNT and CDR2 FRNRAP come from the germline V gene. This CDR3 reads CASAAGGDTQYF. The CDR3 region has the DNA TGTGCCTCCGCGGCCGGGGGTGATACGCAGTATTTT.

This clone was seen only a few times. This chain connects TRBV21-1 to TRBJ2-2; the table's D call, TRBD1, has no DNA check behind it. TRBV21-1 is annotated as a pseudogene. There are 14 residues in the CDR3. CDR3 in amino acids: CASSVRVAAGELFF. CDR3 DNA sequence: TGTGCCAGCAGCGTCAGGGTTGCGGCCGGGGAGCTGTTTTTT.

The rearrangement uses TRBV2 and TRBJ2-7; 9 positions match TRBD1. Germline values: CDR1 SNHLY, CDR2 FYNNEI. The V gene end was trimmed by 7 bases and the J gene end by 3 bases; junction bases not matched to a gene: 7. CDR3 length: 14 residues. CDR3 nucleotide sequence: TGTGCCAGCAACCCGGGACAGGGATTCTACGAGCAGTACTTC. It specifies CASNPGQGFYEQYF.

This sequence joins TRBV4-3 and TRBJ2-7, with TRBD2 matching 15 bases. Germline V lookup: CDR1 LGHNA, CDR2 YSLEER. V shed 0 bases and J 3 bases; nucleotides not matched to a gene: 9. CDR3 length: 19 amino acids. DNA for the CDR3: TGCGCCAGCAGCCAAGAGGCAGGACTAGCGGGAGGGATGCTCTACGAGCAGTACTTC. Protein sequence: CASSQEAGLAGGMLYEQYF.

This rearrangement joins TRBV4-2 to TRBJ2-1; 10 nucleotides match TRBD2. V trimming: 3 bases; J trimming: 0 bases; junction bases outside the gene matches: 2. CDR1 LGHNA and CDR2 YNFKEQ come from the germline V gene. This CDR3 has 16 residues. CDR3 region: CASSHSSGSSYNEQFF. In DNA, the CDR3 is TGTGCCAGCAGCCATTCTAGCGGGAGCTCCTACAATGAGCAGTTCTTC.

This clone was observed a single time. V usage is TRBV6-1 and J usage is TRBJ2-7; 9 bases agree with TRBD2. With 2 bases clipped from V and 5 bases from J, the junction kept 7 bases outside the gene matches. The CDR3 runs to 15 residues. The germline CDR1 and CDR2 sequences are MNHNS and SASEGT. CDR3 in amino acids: CASSELPGLADEQYF. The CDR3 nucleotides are TGTGCCAGCAGTGAACTTCCGGGACTAGCAGACGAGCAGTACTTC.